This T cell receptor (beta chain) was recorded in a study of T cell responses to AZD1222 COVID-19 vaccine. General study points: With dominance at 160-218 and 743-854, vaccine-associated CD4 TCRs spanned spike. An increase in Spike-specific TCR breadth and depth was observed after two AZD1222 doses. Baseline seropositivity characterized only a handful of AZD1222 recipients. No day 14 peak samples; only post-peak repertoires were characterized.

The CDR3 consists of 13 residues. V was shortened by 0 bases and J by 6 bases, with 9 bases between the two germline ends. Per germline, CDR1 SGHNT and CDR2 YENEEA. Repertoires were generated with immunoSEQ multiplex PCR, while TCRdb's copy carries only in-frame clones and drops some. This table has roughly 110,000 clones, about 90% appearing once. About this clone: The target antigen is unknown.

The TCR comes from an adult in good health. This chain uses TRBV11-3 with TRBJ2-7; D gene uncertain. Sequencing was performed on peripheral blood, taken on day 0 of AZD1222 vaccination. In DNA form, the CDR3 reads TGTGCCAGCAGCTTAGATCCGACGTTCGAGCAGTACTTC. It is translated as CASSLDPTFEQYF.